A selection of T cell receptor beta chains follows, all from one sample in a study of T cells of healthy individuals. TCRdb processed the 5' RACE reads anew with MiXCR; each CDR3 protein has one entry. Here the sample spans 85,000 to 100,000 distinct CDR3 sequences, around 17% being singletons. These receptors were obtained from a human donor in good health. The CDR3 runs from the conserved cysteine through the conserved F or W. Each record gives: D gene, clone size, V gene, CDR3 length, J gene, CDR3 DNA, CDR3 protein. The D gene is left open where the match is weak. Expanded clones get a size class; other rows say once, few or many, or leave the size out.

>-|many|TRBV7-3|14|TRBJ2-3
TGTGCCAGCAGCTTAAGTGGGGCCACAGATACGCAGTATTTT
CASSLSGATDTQYF
>TRBD1|many|TRBV7-9|15|TRBJ1-6
TGTGCCAGCAGCGTAACCAGGGGGCCTAATTCACCCCTCCACTTT
CASSVTRGPNSPLHF
>-|few|TRBV7-9|15|TRBJ1-2
TGTGCCAGCAGCTTAGGTCTGAAAACTGGCTATGGCTACACCTTC
CASSLGLKTGYGYTF
>TRBD1|many|TRBV4-1|14|TRBJ1-5
TGCGCCAGCAGCCATGGGACAGGCAATCAGCCCCAGCATTTT
CASSHGTGNQPQHF
>-|many|TRBV7-9|13|TRBJ1-1
TGTGCCAGCAGCTTAGGGGGGGAGGGTCAAGCTTTCTTT
CASSLGGEGQAFF
>-|-|TRBV6-2/TRBV6-3|14|TRBJ1-2
TGTGCCAGCAGTCCCAGGAACGTTGGCTATGGCTACACCTTC
CASSPRNVGYGYTF
>-|-|TRBV29-1|13|TRBJ1-2
TGCAGCGTTGGACACACAGGGATCTATGGCTACACCTTC
CSVGHTGIYGYTF
>-|few|TRBV3-1|14|TRBJ2-3
TGTGCCAGCAGCCAAGGCTCAGGGGCAGATACGCAGTATTTT
CASSQGSGADTQYF
>-|many|TRBV5-1|15|TRBJ1-6
TGCGCCAGCAGCTTGGGCGGATCTTATAATTCACCCCTCCACTTT
CASSLGGSYNSPLHF
>-|many|TRBV5-1|12|TRBJ2-7
TGCGCCAGCAGCTTGGATTTCTACGAGCAGTACTTC
CASSLDFYEQYF
>-|once|TRBV6-1|14|TRBJ2-3
TGTGCCAGCAGTGAAGGGCAGGAGACAGATACGCAGTATTTT
CASSEGQETDTQYF
>TRBD1|few|TRBV7-2|16|TRBJ1-2
TGTGCCAGCAGCTTAGTAGGGGGCGCGATTAACTATGGCTACACCTTC
CASSLVGGAINYGYTF
>-|-|TRBV2|15|TRBJ2-4
TGTGCCAGCAGTGAAAGGGGGCGCGGGGAAAACATTCAGTACTTC
CASSERGRGENIQYF
>-|many|TRBV11-2|15|TRBJ2-1
TGTGCCAGCAGCTTAGGCGCACAGGTGGTCAATGAGCAGTTCTTC
CASSLGAQVVNEQFF
>-|medium-sized|TRBV27|14|TRBJ2-7
TGTGCCAGCAGAGGGGGGAGATACTCCTACGAGCAGTACTTC
CASRGGRYSYEQYF
>-|-|TRBV9|14|TRBJ2-7
TGTGCCAGCAGCCCGGGGGCAGGGCGATACGAGCAGTACTTC
CASSPGAGRYEQYF
>-|-|TRBV5-1|14|TRBJ2-3
TGCGCCAGCAGCATGGAGGACGGCACAGATACGCAGTATTTT
CASSMEDGTDTQYF
>TRBD2|many|TRBV6-2/TRBV6-3|15|TRBJ2-1
TGTGCCAGCAGTGGACTAGCGAGGGTCTACAATGAGCAGTTCTTC
CASSGLARVYNEQFF
>-|-|TRBV5-1|14|TRBJ2-5
TGCGCCAGCAGTAATTTCGAGGGCGGAGAGACCCAGTACTTC
CASSNFEGGETQYF
>-|few|TRBV5-1|15|TRBJ2-1
TGCGCCAGCAGGACGGTGGCGAACTCCTACAATGAGCAGTTCTTC
CASRTVANSYNEQFF
>-|few|TRBV4-1|15|TRBJ2-3
TGCGCCAGCAGCCAAGGCGACGGGGGTGGGAATACGCAGTATTTT
CASSQGDGGGNTQYF
>-|many|TRBV7-2|17|TRBJ2-2
TGTGCCAGCAGCCCCCATTCGGCGGGGCCTCAATCCGGGGAGCTGTTTTTT
CASSPHSAGPQSGELFF
>TRBD1|many|TRBV2|14|TRBJ2-5
TGTGCCAGCAGTGGGGGGACAGCGCAAGAGACCCAGTACTTC
CASSGGTAQETQYF
>TRBD1|-|TRBV7-3|16|TRBJ2-1
TGTGCCAGCAGCTTAGAGTCAGGGGGCCCCTACAATGAGCAGTTCTTC
CASSLESGGPYNEQFF
>-|many|TRBV4-1|15|TRBJ2-4
TGCGCCAGCAGCCACCGACTAGAATCGAAAAACATTCAGTACTTC
CASSHRLESKNIQYF
>-|once|TRBV6-5|14|TRBJ2-1
TGTGCCAGCAGTTATTCGGAGCGTGTCAATGAGCAGTTCTTC
CASSYSERVNEQFF
>-|-|TRBV5-4|15|TRBJ2-1
TGTGCCAGCAGTTTGGGTCTCCTGGGTACAATGGTGGAGTTCTTC
CASSLGLLGTMVEFF
>TRBD1|few|TRBV20-1|13|TRBJ1-6
TGCAGTGCCGGAAACAGGGGTCGATCACCCCTCCACTTT
CSAGNRGRSPLHF
>-|-|TRBV21-1|10|TRBJ1-2
TGTGCCAGATCAGGGGCTGGCTACACCTTC
CARSGAGYTF
>-|many|TRBV20-1|17|TRBJ2-7
TGCAGTGCTAGATACGAGGGGGGGCTGGGTCTACATTACGAGCAGTACTTC
CSARYEGGLGLHYEQYF
>TRBD2|-|TRBV27|13|TRBJ2-1
TGTGCCAGCAGTTTATTACCGGGAGGGCGGCAGTTCTTC
CASSLLPGGRQFF
>-|-|TRBV28|17|TRBJ1-6
TGTGCCAGCAGTTTTGGGGGCATACTCTCCTATAATTCACCCCTCCACTTT
CASSFGGILSYNSPLHF
>-|-|TRBV9|15|TRBJ2-3
TGTGCCAGCAGCGTAGCTCCAACAAGCACAGATACGCAGTATTTT
CASSVAPTSTDTQYF
>-|-|TRBV12-3/TRBV12-4|15|TRBJ2-7
TGTGCCAGCAGCTTAACAGCAGGGCCGCCCTACGAGCAGTACTTC
CASSLTAGPPYEQYF
>TRBD1|many|TRBV18|15|TRBJ2-3
TGTGCCAGCTCACCATCTGTGAAGGGGGCAAATACGCAGTATTTT
CASSPSVKGANTQYF
>-|-|TRBV19|13|TRBJ2-7
TGTGCCAGTAGTACCCTATGGGGTGGCGAGCAGTACTTC
CASSTLWGGEQYF
>-|many|TRBV15|15|TRBJ1-5
TGTGCCACCAGCAGAGATGGAGGAGGGAAGCAGCCCCAGCATTTT
CATSRDGGGKQPQHF
>TRBD1|few|TRBV2|15|TRBJ1-5
TGTGCCAGCAGTGAAAAGTCAGGGGGGAATCAGCCCCAGCATTTT
CASSEKSGGNQPQHF
>-|few|TRBV28|18|TRBJ2-2
TGTGCCAGCAGTTTAACCCTAGACAGGAGATCGAACACCGGGGAGCTGTTTTTT
CASSLTLDRRSNTGELFF
>-|few|TRBV27|14|TRBJ2-7
TGTGCCAGCAGTCCCGGACAGACGCCCTACGAGCAGTACTTC
CASSPGQTPYEQYF
>TRBD1|few|TRBV11-3|14|TRBJ2-1
TGTGCCAGCAGCTTAAGGACAGGGGGCAATGAGCAGTTCTTC
CASSLRTGGNEQFF